Below are 27 T cell receptor beta chains sequenced from a single sample in a study of control samples from healthy donors and cancer patients (dated by TCRdb to 2018 to 2021). The protocol used for the library was the immunoSEQ multiplex PCR assay. Entries here come from immuneACCESS through TCRdb and include only in-frame sequences with V and J called. Some clones fail to appear in such tables; in the studies checked, an unresolved V gene covers under half of the shortfall, and the cause of the remainder is unknown. The sample has 120,000 to 150,000 clones on record, roughly nine tenths of them singletons. Roughly 9% of the sample belongs to the ten largest clones. The sequenced material came from blood. These TCRs come from a woman in her twenties or thirties in good health.

V gene TRBV5-4 combines with J gene TRBJ2-1, with 9 positions matching TRBD1. The CDR3 sequence is 15 residues long. From germline, CDR1 is SGHNT and CDR2 YYREEE (reference sequence). V lost 3 bases, J lost 2 bases, and 3 bases stayed unmatched. CDR3 coding DNA: TGTGCCAGCAGCTCCTACAGGGGGCCCTACAATGAGCAGTTCTTC. It codes for CASSSYRGPYNEQFF.

V is TRBV4-2 and J is TRBJ2-3; D is perhaps TRBD1 (5 bases). The CDR3 has 15 amino acids. CDR1 is LGHNA, CDR2 YNFKEQ, per germline. The ends were cut back, 4 bases at V and 1 base at J, with 12 bases in the middle. Here the CDR3 reads CASSPEGVGTDTQYF. CDR3 in DNA: TGTGCCAGCAGCCCGGAAGGGGTAGGCACAGATACGCAGTATTTT.

Only a few counts were recorded for this clone. The chain employs TRBV5-1 and TRBJ1-1; D unclear. Trimming pared 0 bases from V and 9 bases from J, leaving 9 bases between. CDR1 and CDR2 from the germline V gene are SGHRS and YFSETQ. The CDR3 has 12 residues. The CDR3 DNA follows: TGCGCCAGCAGCTTGGAGGGTCAGAAAGCTTTCTTT. Protein: CASSLEGQKAFF.

V is TRBV11-2 and J is TRBJ2-7, with 8 bases fitting TRBD2. The CDR3 contains 14 residues. Germline V gene data show CDR1 as SGHAT and CDR2 as FQNNGV. Germline trimming cut 2 bases from V and 6 bases from J; bases unmatched to any gene: 6. The DNA for the CDR3 is TGTGCCAGCAGCTTAAACAGGCTAGCGGGCGAGCAGTACTTC. As protein: CASSLNRLAGEQYF.

The genes are TRBV28 and TRBJ2-7; the match to TRBD1 covers 8 bases. Trimming took 4 bases from V and 2 from J; bases not matched to a gene: 7. This CDR3 contains 15 residues. Germline loops: CDR1 MDHEN, CDR2 SYDVKM. CDR3 protein: CASSSHTGGPYEQYF. CDR3 DNA sequence: TGTGCCAGCAGTTCCCATACAGGGGGTCCCTACGAGCAGTACTTC.

The count of this clone is one. The V gene is TRBV24-1, the J gene TRBJ2-1; perhaps TRBD2 as D (6 bases). The germline V gene encodes CDR1 KGHDR and CDR2 SFDVKD. Trimming stripped 0 bases from V and 8 bases from J, with 16 bases between. The CDR3 length is 16 residues. The CDR3 bases are TGTGCCACCAGTGATTTGGATGGGGCAGGCGGGGATGAGCAGTTCTTC. Amino acid sequence: CATSDLDGAGGDEQFF.

The chain uses TRBV15 and TRBJ2-1; unclear D gene. The CDR3 sequence is 12 residues long. Trimming shortened V by 3 bases and J by 10 bases, and 10 bases separated the two germline ends. The germline CDR1 and CDR2 sequences are LNHNV and YYDKDF (reference sequence). CDR3 nucleotides: TGTGCCACCAGCAGGCTGTTTACCGAGCAGTTCTTC. It codes for CATSRLFTEQFF.

This chain connects TRBV6-5 to TRBJ1-1; D possibly corresponds to TRBD1 (5 bases). The CDR3 consists of 14 residues. V gave up 7 bases and J gave up 1 base, with 13 bases separating them. Germline CDR1 reads MNHEY; CDR2 reads SVGAGI. The CDR3 is CASTGRGTNTEAFF. DNA for the CDR3: TGTGCCAGCACGGGACGGGGAACGAACACTGAAGCTTTCTTT.

This rearrangement joins TRBV28 to TRBJ1-2; D is ambiguous. The CDR3 has 14 amino acids. Trimming cost V 6 bases and J 8 bases, with 19 bases left between them. Germline CDR1 MDHEN, CDR2 SYDVKM. This CDR3 reads CASSGLVGPLGYTF. CDR3 nucleotides: TGTGCCAGCAGCGGTTTGGTAGGGCCCCTCGGCTACACCTTC.

J is TRBJ1-2 and V is TRBV28; 7 nucleotides agree with TRBD1. The CDR3 runs 14 residues. J gave up 0 bases and V 6 bases, and 4 bases lay outside the gene matches. Germline V gives CDR1 MDHEN, CDR2 SYDVKM. The CDR3 DNA reads TGTGCCAGCAGAGAGCAGGGGGCTAACTATGGCTACACCTTC. This encodes CASREQGANYGYTF.

As DNA, the CDR3 is TGTGCCAGCAGCCAAGGAGCAGGGGCGGATGAAAAACTGTTTTTT. This codes for CASSQGAGADEKLFF. This chain uses TRBV4-2 with TRBJ1-4; possibly TRBD1 for D (6 bases). The germline V gene encodes CDR1 LGHNA and CDR2 YNFKEQ. The CDR3 consists of 15 residues. The V and J ends lost 1 base and 6 bases respectively, with 12 bases between them.

The chain uses TRBV25-1 and TRBJ1-6; perhaps TRBD1 as D (5 bases). The CDR3 runs to 15 residues. Looked up from germline, CDR1 is MGHDK and CDR2 is SYGVNS. V gave up 8 bases and J gave up 0 bases, with 11 bases separating them. In DNA form, the CDR3 reads TGTGCCAGCGAGGCAGGGCTCTCCTATAATTCACCCCTCCACTTT. As protein: CASEAGLSYNSPLHF.

This clone was recorded only once. The V call is TRBV4-1, the J call TRBJ2-3; 13 nucleotides match TRBD2. V was clipped by 1 base and J by 1 base; unmatched bases: 8. CDR3 length equals 19 residues. The V gene's germline CDR1 is MGHRA and CDR2 YSYEKL. The CDR3 loop is CASSQGALAGGGGTDTQYF. In DNA, the CDR3 is TGCGCCAGCAGCCAAGGGGCACTAGCGGGAGGGGGAGGCACAGATACGCAGTATTTT.

V is TRBV7-9 and J is TRBJ2-5; TRBD2 matches 14 bases. CDR3 size: 14 residues. Germline trimming cut 5 bases from V and 5 bases from J; bases unmatched to any gene: 1. Germline-derived CDR1 and CDR2 are SEHNR and FQNEAQ (reference sequence). This CDR3 is CASSRTSGRETQYF. In DNA, the CDR3 is TGTGCCAGCAGCCGGACTAGCGGGAGGGAGACCCAGTACTTC. Supplemented by reference TRBV7-9 and TRBJ2-5, the full variable domain reads DTGVSQNPRHKITKRGQNVTFRCDPISEHNRLYWYRQTLGQGPEFLTYFQNEAQLEKSRLLSDRFSAERPKGSFSTLEIQRTEQGDSAMYLCASSRTSGRETQYFGPGTRLLVL.

The rearrangement links TRBV19 to TRBJ1-1, with TRBD1 identical over 7 bases. This CDR3 is built from 13 residues. CDR1 is LNHDA and CDR2 is SQIVND in the germline V gene (reference sequence). V was pared by 10 bases and J by 0 bases, with 5 bases of the junction left unmatched. CDR3 in amino acids: CATAQGMNTEAFF. The CDR3, as DNA: TGTGCCACCGCACAGGGGATGAACACTGAAGCTTTCTTT.

V is TRBV7-9 and J is TRBJ2-1; 14 bases match TRBD2. J gave up 7 bases and V 4 bases, and 15 bases lay outside the gene matches. The V gene's germline CDR1 is SEHNR and CDR2 FQNEAQ (reference sequence). The CDR3 sequence is 19 residues long. The CDR3 DNA reads TGTGCCAGCAGCTCGGGACTAGCGGGGGAATTAACCCCGTGGAATGAGCAGTTCTTC. Translation gives CASSSGLAGELTPWNEQFF. Full variable domain (outside the CDR3, taken from reference TRBV7-9 and TRBJ2-1): DTGVSQNPRHKITKRGQNVTFRCDPISEHNRLYWYRQTLGQGPEFLTYFQNEAQLEKSRLLSDRFSAERPKGSFSTLEIQRTEQGDSAMYLCASSSGLAGELTPWNEQFFGPGTRLTVL.

V and J are TRBV5-5 and TRBJ1-5; D not resolved. Germline V gene data show CDR1 as SGHKS and CDR2 as YYEKEE (reference sequence). Trimming took 0 bases from V and 0 from J, leaving 7 bases between them. This CDR3 region has 15 residues. The CDR3 reads CASSLARNSNQPQHF. The DNA of the CDR3 is TGTGCCAGCAGCTTGGCTCGGAATAGCAATCAGCCCCAGCATTTT.

The genes are TRBV6-5 and TRBJ1-1; unclear D gene. CDR3 length: 13 residues. Per the germline V gene, CDR1 is MNHEY and CDR2 is SVGAGI. Trimming stripped 2 bases from V and 2 bases from J, with 6 bases between. CDR3 DNA sequence: TGTGCCAGCAGTTACCGGAATAACACTGAAGCTTTCTTT. Translation gives CASSYRNNTEAFF.

This clone was detected a few times. The rearrangement uses TRBV9 and TRBJ2-1; D unresolved. This CDR3 is built from 15 residues. V shed 0 bases and J shed 1 base, with 8 bases lying between them. Looked up from germline, CDR1 is SGDLS and CDR2 is YYNGEE. The CDR3 protein is CASSVGVISYNEQFF. The CDR3 coding sequence is TGTGCCAGCAGCGTAGGGGTCATATCCTACAATGAGCAGTTCTTC. The full variable domain, completed using reference TRBV9 and TRBJ2-1, is DSGVTQTPKHLITATGQRVTLRCSPRSGDLSVYWYQQSLDQGLQFLIQYYNGEERAKGNILERFSAQQFPDLHSELNLSSLELGDSALYFCASSVGVISYNEQFFGPGTRLTVL.

V usage is TRBV18 and J usage is TRBJ1-3; D is unresolved. From germline, CDR1 is KGHSH and CDR2 LQKENI. CDR3 length: 18 amino acids. The V and J ends lost 2 bases and 4 bases respectively, with 21 bases between them. The DNA for the CDR3 is TGTGCCAGCTCACCATATGGGAGGGCCCTTGGTGCCGGAAACACCATATATTTT. Its protein product is CASSPYGRALGAGNTIYF.

This sequence joins TRBV5-1 and TRBJ1-1, with D tentatively TRBD1 (5 bases). The germline V gene has CDR1 SGHRS and CDR2 YFSETQ. The CDR3 extends over 14 amino acids. V was clipped by 0 bases and J by 5 bases, with 11 bases between them. CDR3 coding DNA: TGCGCCAGCAGCTTGGGGGCAGGGTCTACTGAAGCTTTCTTT. Its translation: CASSLGAGSTEAFF.

This clone was observed a single time. This sequence joins TRBV7-9 and TRBJ1-6; tentatively, D is TRBD1 (5 bases). V dropped 0 bases and J dropped 9 bases, with 15 bases sitting between them. Looked up from germline, CDR1 is SEHNR and CDR2 is FQNEAQ (reference sequence). The CDR3 is 16 residues long. The CDR3 loop reads CASSLAERGPGSPLHF. In DNA, the CDR3 is TGTGCCAGCAGCTTAGCTGAAAGGGGCCCTGGTTCACCCCTCCACTTT.

This clone was recorded only once. The chain joins TRBV5-4 to TRBJ2-7, with TRBD1 identical over 8 bases. The V and J ends lost 4 bases and 4 bases, in that order; junction bases with no gene match: 7. CDR1 SGHNT and CDR2 YYREEE come from the germline V gene (reference sequence). The CDR3 is 14 residues long. CDR3 loop: CASSSGQGGYEQYF. CDR3 nucleotides: TGTGCCAGCAGCAGTGGACAGGGTGGGTACGAGCAGTACTTC.

The chain's CDR3 is CSASPLLHPPQHF. The CDR3 coding sequence is TGCAGTGCTAGTCCCCTTTTACATCCGCCCCAGCATTTT. The rearrangement links TRBV20-1 to TRBJ1-5; D uncertain. The germline V gene encodes CDR1 DFQATT and CDR2 SNEGSKA (reference sequence). Trimming shortened V by 3 bases and J by 9 bases, and 15 bases separated the two germline ends. The CDR3 consists of 13 residues.

The chain is built from TRBV7-8 and TRBJ1-5, with TRBD1 matching 8 bases. The V gene end was trimmed by 5 bases and the J gene end by 6 bases; junction bases not matched to a gene: 15. This CDR3 has 17 amino acids. Germline CDR1 reads SGHVS; CDR2 reads FQNEAQ. The CDR3 sequence: CASSPEVGRGLGQPQHF. CDR3 DNA sequence: TGTGCCAGCAGCCCGGAGGTTGGCAGGGGGCTGGGTCAGCCCCAGCATTTT.

J is TRBJ2-7 and V is TRBV7-2; TRBD2 matches 8 bases. The length of the CDR3 is 15 residues. Germline-derived CDR1 and CDR2 are SGHTA and FQGNSA. Germline trimming cut 5 bases from V and 7 bases from J; bases unmatched to any gene: 13. DNA for the CDR3: TGTGCCAGCAGCGGCCCCGGGACTAGGGCGGTGGAGCAGTACTTC. As protein: CASSGPGTRAVEQYF.

This clone appeared a single time. The chain recombines TRBV6-9 with TRBJ2-5; TRBD1 matches 7 bases. The CDR3 extends over 14 amino acids. CDR1 MNHGY and CDR2 SVAAGI come from the germline V gene. V dropped 4 bases and J dropped 5; count of bases not matched to a gene: 7. For the CDR3, the DNA is TGTGCCAGCAGTTTAGGACAGGCTCCCGAGACCCAGTACTTC. Encoded protein: CASSLGQAPETQYF.